A selection of T cell receptor beta chains follows, all from one sample in a study of Ad26.COV2.S vaccination and SARS-CoV-2 variants. Clones were read by immunoSEQ multiplex PCR, and TCRdb kept only the in-frame ones, dropping some. The sample records roughly 500,000 clones, about 83% being singletons. Source: peripheral blood, taken in a trial of Ad26.COV2.S vaccine versus placebo. These receptors came from a person between 18 and 59 years old who received the Ad26.COV2.S COVID-19 vaccine or a placebo. Each CDR3 is given with its conserved first and last residue. D genes are given only for firm matches.

d_gene	j_gene	v_gene	CDR3aa
.	TRBJ2-3	TRBV2	CASGDTIPDTQYF
.	TRBJ1-1	TRBV11-2	CASSLWQGTNTEAFF
TRBD2	TRBJ2-3	TRBV18	CASSRVAGAGTDTQYF
.	TRBJ2-2	TRBV7-9	CASSTPRIPGELFF
.	TRBJ2-1	TRBV5-4	CASSYPSGSYNEQFF
.	TRBJ1-1	TRBV6-5	CASSYSTGPGEAFF
TRBD1	TRBJ2-3	TRBV7-9	CASSQDRGLGDTQYF
.	TRBJ2-7	TRBV7-9	CASSGKALGEQYF
TRBD2	TRBJ2-3	TRBV19	CASSLAGPRDTQYF
.	TRBJ2-1	TRBV7-3	CASSGPSYNEQFF
TRBD2	TRBJ2-3	TRBV11-3	CASSLAPSGRGDTQYF
.	TRBJ2-3	TRBV28	CASPPGRRKPTDTQYF
.	TRBJ2-7	TRBV3-1/TRBV3-2	CASSQVARGDQYF
TRBD2	TRBJ2-1	TRBV6-2/TRBV6-3	CASSYPVGPSGNEQFF
.	TRBJ2-4	TRBV28	CASRGRVAKNIQYF
TRBD2	TRBJ2-1	TRBV30	CAWPPGTSGSGQFF
.	TRBJ2-3	TRBV19	CASSIAQGRTDTQYF
.	TRBJ2-3	TRBV4-3	CASSQDRSGSTDTQYF
TRBD1	TRBJ1-3	TRBV9	CASSVTDRDTGNTIYF
TRBD1	TRBJ2-3	TRBV24-1	CATSDLRGQGTDTQYF
.	TRBJ1-5	TRBV7-9	CASSSQAGWDQPQHF